These 24 T cell receptor beta chains were all obtained from the same sample, sequenced in a study of T cells in Graves' hyperthyroidism and ophthalmopathy. Amplification of TCR beta CDR3 regions used RNA as the template. The HTBI set primed first-round TCR CDR3 RT-PCR. One entry per CDR3 protein, called by TCRdb with MiXCR from the multiplex PCR reads. The data hold hundreds of thousands of distinct CDR3 sequences, with roughly 17% observed a single time. Material: blood. Source of these receptors: a woman in her 30s with Graves' hyperthyroidism.

This clonotype was counted between two and nine times. V usage is TRBV18 and J usage is TRBJ2-7; 11 bases are a match to TRBD1. CDR1 KGHSH and CDR2 LQKENI come from the germline V gene. Unmatched junction bases numbered 7, after V lost 2 bases and J lost 4 bases. The CDR3 is 16 amino acids. In DNA, the CDR3 is TGTGCCAGCTCACCAAAGACCGGGACAGGGGGATACGAGCAGTACTTC. Protein: CASSPKTGTGGYEQYF.

This chain joins TRBV11-2 and TRBJ2-7; TRBD2 is a possible D gene (6 bases). Looked up from germline, CDR1 is SGHAT and CDR2 is FQNNGV. The length of the CDR3 is 14 residues. Trimming pared 4 bases from V and 3 bases from J, leaving 13 bases between. The CDR3 DNA reads TGTGCCAGCAGCTGGTCCCAGGGACTCTACGAGCAGTACTTC. This sequence encodes CASSWSQGLYEQYF.

This clonotype was detected many times. The chain is built from TRBV20-1 and TRBJ2-1; D is undetermined. The ends were cut back, 1 base at V and 6 bases at J, with 10 bases in the middle. The CDR3 totals 13 residues. Germline CDR1 reads DFQATT; CDR2 reads SNEGSKA (reference sequence). DNA for the CDR3: TGCAGTGCTAGAGGACCCGAGTCCAATGAGCAGTTCTTC. It translates to CSARGPESNEQFF.

This clonotype was picked up many times. The chain has TRBV28 and TRBJ1-5, with D perhaps TRBD1 (6 bases). This CDR3 is built from 15 residues. Per germline, CDR1 MDHEN and CDR2 SYDVKM. V gave up 6 bases and J gave up 4 bases, with 16 bases separating them. This chain's CDR3 is CASSPPGTLNQPQHF. CDR3 DNA: TGTGCCAGCAGCCCTCCCGGGACATTGAATCAGCCCCAGCATTTT.

There are many counts of this clonotype. This chain uses TRBV28 with TRBJ2-2; 8 positions match TRBD2. Trimming took 6 bases from V and 2 from J; bases not matched to a gene: 11. CDR1 and CDR2 (germline): MDHEN, SYDVKM. The CDR3 is 17 residues long. The CDR3 sequence is CASSPFLSGTNTGELFF. CDR3 nucleotide sequence: TGTGCCAGCAGCCCATTCCTTAGCGGGACCAACACCGGGGAGCTGTTTTTT. Together with reference TRBV28 and TRBJ2-2, the CDR3 gives the full variable domain: DVKVTQSSRYLVKRTGEKVFLECVQDMDHENMFWYRQDPGLGLRLIYFSYDVKMKEKGDIPEGYSVSREKKERFSLILESASTNQTSMYLCASSPFLSGTNTGELFFGEGSRLTVL.

This clonotype was seen repeatedly, ten times or more. The genes are TRBV18 and TRBJ2-7, with 9 bases identical to TRBD2. This CDR3 has 16 residues. Germline loops: CDR1 KGHSH, CDR2 LQKENI. V lost 3 bases, J lost 3 bases, and 9 bases stayed unmatched. The DNA for the CDR3 is TGTGCCAGCTCACCGACGAGTAAGACTAGCGGCTACGAGCAGTACTTC. Translated, it gives CASSPTSKTSGYEQYF. Combining the CDR3 with reference TRBV18 and TRBJ2-7 gives the whole variable domain NAGVMQNPRHLVRRRGQEARLRCSPMKGHSHVYWYRQLPEEGLKFMVYLQKENIIDESGMPKERFSAEFPKEGPSILRIQQVVRGDSAAYFCASSPTSKTSGYEQYFGPGTRLTVT.

This clonotype was picked up many times. The chain joins TRBV12-3 or TRBV12-4 to TRBJ2-7; TRBD2 matches 9 bases. The length of the CDR3 is 14 residues. With 3 bases clipped from V and 5 bases from J, the junction kept 5 bases outside the gene matches. The CDR3 bases are TGTGCCAGCAGTTTTTTGGGACTAGCTGACGAGCAGTACTTC. It translates to CASSFLGLADEQYF.

There are many counts of this clonotype. The rearrangement links TRBV6-2 or TRBV6-3 to TRBJ2-5; D is perhaps TRBD2 (6 bases). Germline V gene sequence: CDR1 MNHEY, CDR2 SVGEGT. V dropped 0 bases and J dropped 2 bases, with 7 bases sitting between them. The CDR3 runs 14 residues. The CDR3 reads CASSYSSGQETQYF. CDR3 sequence (DNA): TGTGCCAGCAGTTACTCGAGCGGGCAAGAGACCCAGTACTTC.

This clonotype was counted many times. The chain uses TRBV18 and TRBJ1-2; D unresolved. Deletions cut 5 bases from V and 6 bases from J, with 16 bases between. Germline CDR1 is KGHSH and CDR2 is LQKENI. The CDR3 is made up of 14 amino acids. The CDR3 reads CASSVGAREDGYTF. Written as DNA, the CDR3 is TGTGCCAGCTCAGTGGGAGCACGCGAGGATGGCTACACCTTC. Drawing the rest from reference TRBV18 and TRBJ1-2, the complete variable domain is NAGVMQNPRHLVRRRGQEARLRCSPMKGHSHVYWYRQLPEEGLKFMVYLQKENIIDESGMPKERFSAEFPKEGPSILRIQQVVRGDSAAYFCASSVGAREDGYTFGSGTRLTVV.

The genes are TRBV28 and TRBJ1-1; D not resolved. Trimming cost V 6 bases and J 0 bases, with 17 bases left between them. CDR3 length: 16 amino acids. CDR1 is MDHEN and CDR2 is SYDVKM in the germline V gene. In nucleotides, the CDR3 is TGTGCCAGCAGCCCCGGGTTAGGAGAGATGAACACTGAAGCTTTCTTT. As protein: CASSPGLGEMNTEAFF.

This clonotype appeared many times. V usage is TRBV6-1 and J usage is TRBJ1-1, with a weak D call TRBD1 (6 bases). CDR3 size: 16 residues. Germline lookup yields CDR1 MNHNS and CDR2 SASEGT. Trimming left V 6 bases short and J 3 bases short, with 20 bases between. DNA for the CDR3: TGTGCCAGCAGCCCCCCAAGAGCCAGGGGCTACACTGAAGCTTTCTTT. This codes for CASSPPRARGYTEAFF.

V usage is TRBV5-1 and J usage is TRBJ1-1, with D tentatively TRBD1 (6 bases). This CDR3 comprises 13 residues. V was shortened by 9 bases and J by 3 bases, with 15 bases between the two germline ends. CDR1 is SGHRS, CDR2 YFSETQ, per germline. The DNA of the CDR3 is TGCGCCACCAAAGCCAGGGGCGACACTGAAGCTTTCTTT. It specifies CATKARGDTEAFF.

This clonotype was found a few times. V is TRBV20-1 and J is TRBJ2-1; no clear D gene. The CDR3 is 15 residues long. V was shortened by 8 bases and J by 0 bases, with 17 bases between the two germline ends. The germline gives CDR1 DFQATT, CDR2 SNEGSKA (reference sequence). The CDR3 region is CSCKSWGSSYNEQFF. The CDR3 nucleotides are TGCAGTTGTAAGTCCTGGGGAAGCTCCTACAATGAGCAGTTCTTC.

This clonotype was seen many times. J is TRBJ2-7 and V is TRBV12-3 or TRBV12-4, with D possibly being TRBD1 (6 bases). V dropped 4 bases and J dropped 7 bases, with 8 bases sitting between them. This CDR3 region has 11 residues. CDR3 amino acids: CASSYGQEQYF. CDR3 DNA: TGTGCCAGCAGTTACGGACAGGAGCAGTACTTC.

This clonotype was seen ten or more times. The V call is TRBV7-3, the J call TRBJ2-1; D call uncertain. The V gene's germline CDR1 is SGHTA and CDR2 FQGTGA. This CDR3 has 15 amino acids. The V gene lost 5 bases and the J gene lost 0 bases, with 11 bases spanning the gap. The CDR3 here is CASSPSPNSYNEQFF. CDR3 DNA: TGTGCCAGCAGCCCATCCCCGAACTCCTACAATGAGCAGTTCTTC.

This clonotype was seen more than once but under ten times. This chain joins TRBV5-1 and TRBJ1-1, with D perhaps matching TRBD1 (5 bases). Trimming took off 0 bases at V and 1 base at J, with 10 bases between the two ends. Germline CDR1 reads SGHRS; CDR2 reads YFSETQ. The CDR3 runs 15 residues. The CDR3 DNA sequence: TGCGCCAGCAGCTTGGCCCCGGGGCAGAACACTGAAGCTTTCTTT. Its protein is CASSLAPGQNTEAFF.

This clonotype was seen many times. This rearrangement joins TRBV6-1 to TRBJ2-7; 12 bases fit TRBD2. CDR3 length: 15 amino acids. Germline CDR1 is MNHNS and CDR2 is SASEGT. The junction had 8 bases not matched to a gene; V was cut back by 6 bases and J by 5 bases. This CDR3 is CASSNGLAGLNEQYF. The CDR3 nucleotides read TGTGCCAGCAGCAATGGACTAGCGGGGTTAAACGAGCAGTACTTC.

This clonotype was seen many times. This chain connects TRBV10-3 to TRBJ2-7; the D is unclear. Germline V gives CDR1 ENHRY, CDR2 SYGVKD. The CDR3 contains 12 residues. The V end was cut by 2 bases, the J end by 2 bases, with 4 bases between. CDR3 bases: TGTGCCATCAGTGAGAGAACCTACGAGCAGTACTTC. Its translation: CAISERTYEQYF.

DNA for the CDR3: TGTGCCAGTAGTGGGGGACTAGCACGCTCGGATACGCAGTATTTT. This gives the protein CASSGGLARSDTQYF. The chain recombines TRBV19 with TRBJ2-3; the match to TRBD2 covers 9 bases. Unmatched junction bases numbered 9, after V lost 5 bases and J lost 6 bases. This CDR3 has 15 amino acids. In germline, CDR1 is LNHDA, CDR2 SQIVND (reference sequence).

Ten or more counts support this clonotype. The chain joins TRBV29-1 to TRBJ2-3, with D maybe TRBD2 (5 bases). The CDR3 extends over 14 amino acids. V lost 2 bases to trimming and J lost 2 bases, with 11 bases between them. CDR1 SQVTM and CDR2 ANQGSEA come from the germline V gene. In nucleotides, the CDR3 is TGCAGCGTTGAACGAGGGTCGGTCACAGATACGCAGTATTTT. Protein: CSVERGSVTDTQYF.

This clonotype was detected many times. V and J are TRBV12-3 or TRBV12-4 and TRBJ2-1; TRBD1 matches at 7 bases. The CDR3 consists of 15 residues. V lost 4 bases, J lost 5 bases, and 8 bases stayed unmatched. The CDR3 here is CASSYRDRKHNEQFF. The DNA of the CDR3 is TGTGCCAGCAGTTACCGGGACAGAAAGCACAATGAGCAGTTCTTC.

The chain joins TRBV6-1 to TRBJ2-2, with a tentative D call TRBD2 (5 bases). The CDR3 is 18 residues long. V lost 6 bases and J 5 bases, leaving 25 bases between the germline ends. Germline V gene data show CDR1 as MNHNS and CDR2 as SASEGT. The DNA of the CDR3 is TGTGCCAGCAGCCCGAACCCGGAGCTGTGGCGGGTTACCGGGGAGCTGTTTTTT. This encodes CASSPNPELWRVTGELFF.

This clonotype was recorded many times. V and J are TRBV7-8 and TRBJ2-4, with TRBD1 as a possible D gene (5 bases). Trimming cost V 4 bases and J 10 bases, with 14 bases left between them. Germline lookup yields CDR1 SGHVS and CDR2 FQNEAQ. CDR3 length: 13 residues. CDR3 sequence (DNA): TGTGCCAGCAGCTCAGACACCGCAGGGATTCAGTACTTC. This gives the protein CASSSDTAGIQYF.

The chain has TRBV28 and TRBJ2-1; 14 nucleotides align to TRBD2. J was trimmed by 8 bases and V by 7 bases; bases with no gene match: 13. This CDR3 region has 17 residues. Germline lookup yields CDR1 MDHEN and CDR2 SYDVKM. The CDR3 spells CASTISSGTSGSYEQFF. The CDR3 coding sequence is TGTGCCAGCACCATATCATCTGGGACTAGCGGGAGCTATGAGCAGTTCTTC.